These 24 T cell receptor beta chains originate from one sample sequenced in a study of OX40 agonist ivuxolimab in advanced cancers. Produced via immunoSEQ multiplex PCR; TCRdb's table is partial and in-frame only. Of tens of thousands of clones listed, around 82% are singletons. Here the sequenced sample was CD4+ or CD8+ T cells sorted from blood, taken in a trial of the OX40 agonist ivuxolimab. The receptors were gathered from an adult with an advanced solid tumor such as melanoma, head and neck, liver or kidney cancer.

The genes are TRBV2 and TRBJ1-2; no clear D gene. The V gene lost 3 bases and the J gene lost 4 bases, with 9 bases spanning the gap. Looked up from germline, CDR1 is SNHLY and CDR2 is FYNNEI. The CDR3 has 13 residues. CDR3 region: CASSEQVTYGYTF. The CDR3, as DNA: TGTGCCAGCAGTGAGCAGGTTACCTATGGCTACACCTTC.

As DNA, the CDR3 is TGTGCCAGCAGCTTAAGCGGGGTGACCTACGAGCAGTACTTC. Translation: CASSLSGVTYEQYF. V gene TRBV7-9 combines with J gene TRBJ2-5; 7 nucleotides agree with TRBD2. Judging by the DNA end, TRBJ2-7 fits better; the J call may be wrong. Per germline, CDR1 SEHNR and CDR2 FQNEAQ (reference sequence). CDR3 size: 14 residues.

This clone turned up a few times. CDR3 loop: CASSINGLAGWADTQYF. CDR3 DNA sequence: TGTGCCAGTAGTATAAACGGCCTAGCGGGGTGGGCAGATACGCAGTATTTT. The V and J genes are TRBV19 and TRBJ2-3, with 9 bases fitting TRBD2. The CDR3 totals 17 residues. The germline CDR1 and CDR2 sequences are LNHDA and SQIVND (reference sequence). After removal of 2 bases from V and 4 bases from J, the junction contained 10 bases not matched to a gene.

This clone has more than one count but fewer than ten. The rearrangement joins TRBV19 to TRBJ2-2; D is ambiguous. V lost 10 bases and J 7 bases, leaving 22 bases between the germline ends. Germline V lookup: CDR1 LNHDA, CDR2 SQIVND (reference sequence). The CDR3 runs 15 residues. CDR3 nucleotides: TGTGCCATCTCAGGACCAGGAGCATATGGCGGGGAGCTGTTTTTT. The encoded protein is CAISGPGAYGGELFF.

The chain joins TRBV28 to TRBJ1-6; 9 bases line up with TRBD1. The CDR3 is 18 residues long. V dropped 5 bases and J dropped 13; count of bases not matched to a gene: 21. Germline loops: CDR1 MDHEN, CDR2 SYDVKM. The CDR3 coding sequence is TGTGCCAGCAGTCCGGAACTTAGATCTTCGGGACAGGGCTTGCCCCTCCACTTT. It codes for CASSPELRSSGQGLPLHF.

J is TRBJ1-1 and V is TRBV6-1; D gene ambiguous. CDR1 is MNHNS, CDR2 SASEGT, per germline. The CDR3 spans 17 residues. V shed 2 bases and J shed 5 bases, with 21 bases lying between them. The CDR3 sequence: CASSESLSVARYTEAFF. The CDR3, as DNA: TGTGCCAGCAGTGAATCTCTGTCGGTTGCAAGGTATACTGAAGCTTTCTTT.

The chain employs TRBV18 and TRBJ2-2, with D possibly TRBD1 on 6 matching bases. Germline V gene sequence: CDR1 KGHSH, CDR2 LQKENI. CDR3 length: 14 amino acids. The V end lost 6 bases, the J end lost 6 bases, and 14 bases lay between the germline ends. CDR3 region: CASSPGWTAGELFF. The CDR3 nucleotides read TGTGCCAGCTCGCCGGGCTGGACAGCCGGGGAGCTGTTTTTT.

The chain recombines TRBV7-9 with TRBJ2-1; D may be TRBD1 (6 bases). With 3 bases removed from V and 7 bases from J, the gap between germline ends came to 13 bases. Germline lookup yields CDR1 SEHNR and CDR2 FQNEAQ (reference sequence). The CDR3 has 14 residues. CDR3 amino acids: CASSFLGASNEQFF. In DNA form, the CDR3 reads TGTGCCAGCAGCTTCTTGGGGGCGTCGAATGAGCAGTTCTTC.

V and J are TRBV5-1 and TRBJ2-7, with unresolved D. Germline loops: CDR1 SGHRS, CDR2 YFSETQ. The CDR3 extends over 13 amino acids. Trimming removed 2 bases from V and 3 bases from J, with 9 bases in between. DNA for the CDR3: TGCGCCAGCAGCTTTAACACGAACTACGAGCAGTACTTC. Amino acid sequence: CASSFNTNYEQYF.

This rearrangement joins TRBV18 to TRBJ2-7; possibly TRBD1 or TRBD2 for D (5 bases each). Trimming took 6 bases from V and 1 from J, leaving 16 bases between them. Germline V lookup: CDR1 KGHSH, CDR2 LQKENI. There are 15 residues in the CDR3. CDR3 sequence reads: CASSPQNEGSYEQYF. DNA of the CDR3: TGTGCCAGCTCCCCTCAGAACGAGGGGTCCTACGAGCAGTACTTC. The full variable domain, its missing parts supplied by reference TRBV18 and TRBJ2-7, is NAGVMQNPRHLVRRRGQEARLRCSPMKGHSHVYWYRQLPEEGLKFMVYLQKENIIDESGMPKERFSAEFPKEGPSILRIQQVVRGDSAAYFCASSPQNEGSYEQYFGPGTRLTVT.

The CDR3 reads CASSSRTSGRVANTGELFF. CDR3 DNA sequence: TGCGCCAGCAGCTCTCGGACTAGCGGGAGGGTAGCGAACACCGGGGAGCTGTTTTTT. V is TRBV5-1 and J is TRBJ2-2; 15 bases are shared with TRBD2. CDR3 length: 19 residues. Germline CDR1 reads SGHRS; CDR2 reads YFSETQ. Germline trimming cut 3 bases from V and 0 bases from J; bases unmatched to any gene: 6.

This clone was detected once. The rearrangement uses TRBV6-6 and TRBJ2-6; D gene ambiguous. CDR1 is MNHNY and CDR2 is SVGAGI in the germline V gene (reference sequence). This CDR3 contains 14 residues. The germline V and J ends were trimmed by 7 bases and 4 bases, with 11 bases remaining between them. The CDR3 is CASTPLGGANVLTF. In nucleotides, the CDR3 is TGTGCCAGCACCCCTCTGGGAGGGGCCAACGTCCTGACTTTC.

The genes are TRBV5-5 and TRBJ1-4; D gene ambiguous. The V and J ends lost 6 bases and 3 bases respectively, with 12 bases between them. The CDR3 runs 14 residues. The germline gives CDR1 SGHKS, CDR2 YYEKEE (reference sequence). This CDR3 reads CASTEGFSNEKLFF. The CDR3 DNA follows: TGTGCCAGCACCGAAGGGTTTTCTAATGAAAAACTGTTTTTT.

This sequence joins TRBV28 and TRBJ1-2, with 7 bases that match TRBD1. V was pared by 2 bases and J by 6 bases, with 12 bases of the junction left unmatched. CDR1 and CDR2 (germline): MDHEN, SYDVKM. The CDR3 runs 16 residues. The CDR3 DNA reads as TGTGCCAGCAGTTTACCCCTAATGACAGGGAAAAATGGCTACACCTTC. This gives the protein CASSLPLMTGKNGYTF.

This chain links TRBV7-2 with TRBJ2-5; D unresolved. The CDR3 consists of 12 residues. The germline V gene encodes CDR1 SGHTA and CDR2 FQGNSA. V lost 1 base and J 13 bases, leaving 13 bases between the germline ends. The CDR3 DNA is TGTGCCAGCAGCTTAGGGGGTACGAAGCCGTACTTC. It translates to CASSLGGTKPYF.

This clone has only a few counts. V gene TRBV5-1 combines with J gene TRBJ2-4; 7 nucleotides align to TRBD1. Germline lookup yields CDR1 SGHRS and CDR2 YFSETQ. This CDR3 comprises 18 residues. Trimming removed 7 bases from V and 0 bases from J; junction bases left unmatched: 16. The CDR3 nucleotides read TGCGCCAGCCCCCGGGACAGCCAGTCCTCCTTAGCCAAAAACATTCAGTACTTC. Translating gives CASPRDSQSSLAKNIQYF.

This chain joins TRBV27 and TRBJ2-3; D may be TRBD2 (6 bases). There are 15 residues in the CDR3. CDR1 and CDR2 from the germline V gene are MNHEY and SMNVEV (reference sequence). V was trimmed by 0 bases and J by 7 bases, leaving 14 bases between them. CDR3 DNA sequence: TGTGCCAGCAGTTTATCCCGGATCGGGGGAAATACGCAGTATTTT. The encoded protein is CASSLSRIGGNTQYF.

The chain employs TRBV27 and TRBJ2-7; the match to TRBD1 covers 7 bases. V was pared by 7 bases and J by 2 bases, with 14 bases of the junction left unmatched. Germline loops: CDR1 MNHEY, CDR2 SMNVEV (reference sequence). The CDR3 covers 16 residues. The CDR3 nucleotides are TGTGCCAGCACCTCTCGACCGGGACAGATGACCTACGAGCAGTACTTC. Protein: CASTSRPGQMTYEQYF.

V usage is TRBV28 and J usage is TRBJ2-7, with D possibly being TRBD1 (5 bases). Germline V gene lookup returns CDR1 MDHEN and CDR2 SYDVKM. This CDR3 has 13 residues. V lost 7 bases and J 2 bases, leaving 12 bases between the germline ends. The CDR3 sequence: CASTVPGTYEQYF. The CDR3 DNA is TGTGCCAGCACCGTACCAGGGACCTACGAGCAGTACTTC.

The genes are TRBV6-5 and TRBJ1-1; D not resolved. The V gene's germline CDR1 is MNHEY and CDR2 SVGAGI. This CDR3 region has 14 residues. V was cut by 2 bases and J by 4 bases, with 11 bases left in between. Here the CDR3 reads CASSYRDWSTEAFF. CDR3 DNA sequence: TGTGCCAGCAGTTACCGGGATTGGAGCACTGAAGCTTTCTTT.

This clone was observed once. This rearrangement joins TRBV5-1 to TRBJ2-7, with unresolved D. The CDR3 consists of 11 residues. Germline V gives CDR1 SGHRS, CDR2 YFSETQ. Between the trimmed V and J ends, which lost 2 bases and 5 bases, there was a span of 5 bases. CDR3 residues: CASSLHHEQYF. CDR3 sequence (DNA): TGCGCCAGCAGCTTACACCACGAGCAGTACTTC.

This clone was found a few times. The V call is TRBV7-6, the J call TRBJ2-5; 12 bases fit TRBD2. Germline CDR1 reads SGHVS; CDR2 reads FNYEAQ. The CDR3 extends over 17 amino acids. The V gene end was trimmed by 5 bases and the J gene end by 6 bases; junction bases not matched to a gene: 13. Written as DNA, the CDR3 is TGTGCCAGCAGCCCAATACTAGCGGGGGGACCGTTGAAGACCCAGTACTTC. Its translation is CASSPILAGGPLKTQYF. Full variable domain (rest looked up from reference TRBV7-6 and TRBJ2-5): GAGVSQSPRYKVTKRGQDVALRCDPISGHVSLYWYRQALGQGPEFLTYFNYEAQQDKSGLPNDRFSAERPEGSISTLTIQRTEQRDSAMYRCASSPILAGGPLKTQYFGPGTRLLVL.

This chain uses TRBV5-1 with TRBJ2-3, with TRBD2 identical over 10 bases. Trimming at V came to 1 base and at J to 3 bases, leaving 2 bases not matched to a gene. CDR1 SGHRS and CDR2 YFSETQ come from the germline V gene. This CDR3 spans 15 amino acids. The CDR3 DNA reads as TGCGCCAGCAGCTTGACTAGCGGGACGACAGATACGCAGTATTTT. This sequence encodes CASSLTSGTTDTQYF. Drawing the rest from reference TRBV5-1 and TRBJ2-3, the complete variable domain is KAGVTQTPRYLIKTRGQQVTLSCSPISGHRSVSWYQQTPGQGLQFLFEYFSETQRNKGNFPGRFSGRQFSNSRSEMNVSTLELGDSALYLCASSLTSGTTDTQYFGPGTRLTVL.

The chain couples TRBV28 to TRBJ1-1; 8 bases align to TRBD1. Germline trimming cut 2 bases from V and 2 bases from J; bases unmatched to any gene: 7. Germline V lookup: CDR1 MDHEN, CDR2 SYDVKM. This CDR3 spans 16 amino acids. CDR3 nucleotides: TGTGCCAGCAGTTTAGTATCGGGACAGGCCAACACTGAAGCTTTCTTT. This sequence encodes CASSLVSGQANTEAFF.